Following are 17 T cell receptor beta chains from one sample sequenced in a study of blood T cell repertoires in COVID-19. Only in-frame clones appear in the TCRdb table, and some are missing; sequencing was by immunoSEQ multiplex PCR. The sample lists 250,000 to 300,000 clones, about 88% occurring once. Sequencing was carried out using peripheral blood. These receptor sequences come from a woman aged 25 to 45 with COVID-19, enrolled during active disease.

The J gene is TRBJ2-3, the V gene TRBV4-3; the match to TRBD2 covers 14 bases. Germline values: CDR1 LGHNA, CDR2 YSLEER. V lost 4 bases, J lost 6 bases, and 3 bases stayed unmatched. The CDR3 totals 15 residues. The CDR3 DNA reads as TGCGCCAGCAGCCCTCGACTAGCGGGGGGGGATACGCAGTATTTT. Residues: CASSPRLAGGDTQYF.

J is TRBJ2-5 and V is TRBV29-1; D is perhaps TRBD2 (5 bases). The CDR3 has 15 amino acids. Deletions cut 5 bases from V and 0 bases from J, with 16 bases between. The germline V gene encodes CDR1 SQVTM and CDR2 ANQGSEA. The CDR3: CSVKGLREYQETQYF. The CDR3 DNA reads TGCAGCGTTAAGGGCCTAAGGGAGTACCAAGAGACCCAGTACTTC.

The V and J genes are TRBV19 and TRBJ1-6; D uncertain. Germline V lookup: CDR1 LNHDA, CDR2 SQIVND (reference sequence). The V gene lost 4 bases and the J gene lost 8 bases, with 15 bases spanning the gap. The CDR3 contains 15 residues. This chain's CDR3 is CASSTNKRMDSPLHF. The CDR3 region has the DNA TGTGCCAGTAGTACAAACAAGCGAATGGATTCACCCCTCCACTTT.

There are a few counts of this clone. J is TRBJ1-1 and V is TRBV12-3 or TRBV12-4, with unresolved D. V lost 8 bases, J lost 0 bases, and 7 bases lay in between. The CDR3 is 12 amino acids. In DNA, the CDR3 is TGTGCCAGCGGGGAGATGAACACTGAAGCTTTCTTT. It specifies CASGEMNTEAFF.

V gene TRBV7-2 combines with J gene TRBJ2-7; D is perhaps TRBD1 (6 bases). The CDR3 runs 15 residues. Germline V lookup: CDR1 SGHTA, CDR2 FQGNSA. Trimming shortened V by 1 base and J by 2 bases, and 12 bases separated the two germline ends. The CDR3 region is CASSLEPRTAYEQYF. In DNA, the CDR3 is TGTGCCAGCAGCTTAGAACCCCGGACAGCCTACGAGCAGTACTTC.

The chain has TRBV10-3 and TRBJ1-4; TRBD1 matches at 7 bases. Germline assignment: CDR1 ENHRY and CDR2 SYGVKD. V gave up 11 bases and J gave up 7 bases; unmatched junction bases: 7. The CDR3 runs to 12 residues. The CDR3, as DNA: TGTGCCTCCAGGGGGGAGGTTGAAAAACTGTTTTTT. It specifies CASRGEVEKLFF.

The CDR3 nucleotides read TGTGCCAGCATCGTCCGGGGGAGCTCTGGAAACACCATATATTTT. As protein: CASIVRGSSGNTIYF. V is TRBV6-4 and J is TRBJ1-3; perhaps TRBD1 as D (5 bases). CDR1 is MRHNA and CDR2 is SNTAGT in the germline V gene. This CDR3 region has 15 residues. V dropped 7 bases and J dropped 0 bases, with 13 bases sitting between them.

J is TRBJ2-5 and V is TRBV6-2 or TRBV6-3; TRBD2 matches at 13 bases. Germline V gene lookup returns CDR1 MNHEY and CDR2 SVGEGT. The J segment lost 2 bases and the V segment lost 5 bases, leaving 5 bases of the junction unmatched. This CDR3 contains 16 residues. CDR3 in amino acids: CASSDRTSGRQETQYF. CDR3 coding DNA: TGTGCCAGCAGTGACCGGACTAGCGGGAGACAAGAGACCCAGTACTTC.

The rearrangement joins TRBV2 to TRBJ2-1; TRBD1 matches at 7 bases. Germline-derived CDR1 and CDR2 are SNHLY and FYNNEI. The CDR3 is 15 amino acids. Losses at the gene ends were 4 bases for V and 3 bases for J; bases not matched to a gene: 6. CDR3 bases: TGTGCCAGCAGTGTCGAGACAGGGTACTACAATGAGCAGTTCTTC. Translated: CASSVETGYYNEQFF.

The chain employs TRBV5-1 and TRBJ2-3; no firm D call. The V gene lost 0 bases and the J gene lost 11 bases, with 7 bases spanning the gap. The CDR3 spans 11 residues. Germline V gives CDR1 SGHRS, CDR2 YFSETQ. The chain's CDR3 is CASSLDSRQYF. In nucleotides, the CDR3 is TGCGCCAGCAGCTTGGATAGCCGGCAGTATTTT.

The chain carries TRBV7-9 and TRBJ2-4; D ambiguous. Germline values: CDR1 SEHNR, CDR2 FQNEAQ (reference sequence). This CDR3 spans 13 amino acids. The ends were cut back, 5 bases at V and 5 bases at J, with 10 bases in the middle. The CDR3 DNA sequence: TGTGCCAGCAGCCGCACATACGAAAACATTCAGTACTTC. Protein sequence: CASSRTYENIQYF. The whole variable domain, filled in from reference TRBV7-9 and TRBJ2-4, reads DTGVSQNPRHKITKRGQNVTFRCDPISEHNRLYWYRQTLGQGPEFLTYFQNEAQLEKSRLLSDRFSAERPKGSFSTLEIQRTEQGDSAMYLCASSRTYENIQYFGAGTRLSVL.

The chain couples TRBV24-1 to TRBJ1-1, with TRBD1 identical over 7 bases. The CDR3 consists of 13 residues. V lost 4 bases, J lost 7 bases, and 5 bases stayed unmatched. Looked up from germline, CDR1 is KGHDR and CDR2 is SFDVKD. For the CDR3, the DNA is TGTGCCACCAGTGACCTCACAGGGGATGAAGCTTTCTTT. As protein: CATSDLTGDEAFF.

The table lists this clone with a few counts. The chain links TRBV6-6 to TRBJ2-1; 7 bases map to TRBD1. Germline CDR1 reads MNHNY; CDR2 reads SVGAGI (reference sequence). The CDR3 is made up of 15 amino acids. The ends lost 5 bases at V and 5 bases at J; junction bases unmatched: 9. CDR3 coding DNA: TGTGCCAGCAGTCTAGGGGGCGGACCGAACAATGAGCAGTTCTTC. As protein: CASSLGGGPNNEQFF.

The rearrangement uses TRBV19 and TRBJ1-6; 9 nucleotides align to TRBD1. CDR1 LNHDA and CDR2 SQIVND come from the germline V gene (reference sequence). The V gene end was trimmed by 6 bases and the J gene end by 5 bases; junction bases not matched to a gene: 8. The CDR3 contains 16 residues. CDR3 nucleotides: TGTGCCAGTAGGAAACAGGGGGCAGTAAATAATTCACCCCTCCACTTT. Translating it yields CASRKQGAVNNSPLHF.

CDR3 region: CASSLEGDWGNNEQFF. CDR3 bases: TGTGCCAGCAGCTTAGAAGGGGATTGGGGTAACAATGAGCAGTTCTTC. This chain connects TRBV11-2 to TRBJ2-1; tentatively, D is TRBD1 (5 bases). Germline values: CDR1 SGHAT, CDR2 FQNNGV. Trimming removed 0 bases from V and 5 bases from J, with 14 bases in between. CDR3 size: 16 residues.

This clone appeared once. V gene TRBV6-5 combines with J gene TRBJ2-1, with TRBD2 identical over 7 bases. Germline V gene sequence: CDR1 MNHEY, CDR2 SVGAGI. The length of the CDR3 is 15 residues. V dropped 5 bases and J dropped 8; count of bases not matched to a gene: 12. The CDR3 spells CASSRPGTIPYEQFF. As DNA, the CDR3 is TGTGCCAGCAGTCGCCCCGGGACTATTCCCTATGAGCAGTTCTTC.

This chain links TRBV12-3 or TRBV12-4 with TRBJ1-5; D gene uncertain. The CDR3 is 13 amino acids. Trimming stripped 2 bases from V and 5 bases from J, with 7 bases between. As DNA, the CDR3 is TGTGCCAGCAGTTTAACAGCCGATCAGCCCCAGCATTTT. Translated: CASSLTADQPQHF.